Sequencing of this T cell receptor beta chain was carried out in a study of blood T cell repertoires in COVID-19. The method was immunoSEQ multiplex PCR; TCRdb's version includes in-frame clones alone and lacks a portion of them. Found here are roughly 200,000 clones, around 79% of them singletons; the top ten hold approximately 6%. This CDR3 has 14 residues. Between the trimmed V and J ends, which lost 0 bases and 1 base, there was a span of 7 bases. CDR1 SGHRS and CDR2 YFSETQ come from the germline V gene. Patients at the Seattle site were enrolled during active infection and followed longitudinally. This clone has a handful of counts.

Input material: peripheral blood. This sequence joins TRBV5-1 and TRBJ1-1; D is undetermined. This receptor was identified in a woman aged 35 to 49 with COVID-19, enrolled during active disease. This chain's CDR3 is CASSLDEGNTEAFF. The CDR3 bases are TGCGCCAGCAGCTTGGATGAGGGGAACACTGAAGCTTTCTTT.